This T cell receptor (beta chain) was identified in a study of vaccination effects on CD4 cells after COVID-19. For the study at large: Sampling of three convalescent patients occurred early (day +14) and late post-vaccination. Whole-study findings and limits: Spike-reactive clones found after vaccination in convalescents were mainly new vaccine-induced clones. Clones arising from infection and from vaccination showed marked clonal contraction late after vaccination.

Germline V gene data show CDR1 as MDHEN and CDR2 as SYDVKM. Trimming took 2 bases from V and 4 from J, leaving 6 bases between them. CDR3 length: 12 residues. As regards this clone: Its specificity is unknown.

Cultured cells yielded isolated CD4+ T cells after around 10 days. From March to December 2020, the person had a SARS-CoV-2 infection that was confirmed by PCR. Every participant took two doses of the BNT162b2 or mRNA-1273 vaccine. Sequenced by immunoSEQ multiplex PCR; TCRdb stores in-frame clones only, minus some. The sample contains nearly 50,000 clones, about 70% of which appear only once. The rearrangement uses TRBV28 and TRBJ2-7; D uncertain. Sequencing used CD4+ T cells from PBMCs cultured without peptide, obtained after COVID-19 vaccination. This clonotype was sampled from a human donor who had a prior SARS-CoV-2 infection. In DNA form, the CDR3 reads TGTGCCAGCAGTTTAAGTTCTTACGAGCAGTACTTC. Translated: CASSLSSYEQYF.